The sequence of this TCR beta chain was determined in a study of blood T cell repertoires in COVID-19. Participants spanned ages roughly 18 to 95 years and resided in about two dozen US areas. The CDR3 sequence is 17 residues long. Unmatched junction bases numbered 7, after V lost 4 bases and J lost 2 bases. The germline CDR1 and CDR2 sequences are SGHRS and YFSETQ. The assay was immunoSEQ multiplex PCR, and TCRdb's table has in-frame clones only and misses some. The data contain some 320,000 clones, 80% to 90% of them singletons. V usage is TRBV5-1 and J usage is TRBJ2-6; the match to TRBD1 covers 9 bases. The receptor was isolated from a woman in her 30s who had recovered from COVID-19. The sequenced material came from PBMCs or T cells enriched from blood (not recorded which). The CDR3 DNA reads as TGCGCCAGCAGCCCCGGGACAGGGCTAGCTGGGGCCAACGTCCTGACTTTC. It codes for CASSPGTGLAGANVLTF.